Below, 9 T cell receptor beta chains from the same sample are listed, as sequenced in a study of T cell changes during pregnancy in multiple sclerosis. Using immunoSEQ multiplex PCR, the repertoire was profiled, and TCRdb retains in-frame clones only, with some absent. The sample yields some 100,000 clones, approximately 92% seen once. The sample consisted of peripheral blood, taken in the second trimester of pregnancy. These receptors all come from a female donor with multiple sclerosis, enrolled in a pregnancy study.

V is TRBV6-5 and J is TRBJ2-2, with D unresolved. This CDR3 has 16 residues. Per germline, CDR1 MNHEY and CDR2 SVGAGI. With 4 bases removed from V and 0 bases from J, the gap between germline ends came to 12 bases. Here the CDR3 reads CASSFVTFANTGELFF. In DNA form, the CDR3 reads TGTGCCAGCAGTTTCGTAACTTTCGCGAACACCGGGGAGCTGTTTTTT.

This clone occurred a few times. The V and J genes are TRBV29-1 and TRBJ1-2; the D gene is possibly TRBD1 (5 bases). Germline V gene lookup returns CDR1 SQVTM and CDR2 ANQGSEA. V dropped 2 bases and J dropped 8 bases, with 12 bases sitting between them. The CDR3 is made up of 12 amino acids. The DNA for the CDR3 is TGCAGCGTTGAAAGGGCAGGGCAAGGCTACACCTTC. This gives the protein CSVERAGQGYTF.

The chain uses TRBV9 and TRBJ1-6; the D is unclear. This CDR3 is built from 12 residues. CDR1 and CDR2 from the germline V gene are SGDLS and YYNGEE. Trimming stripped 0 bases from V and 12 bases from J, with 7 bases between. The CDR3 DNA reads TGTGCCAGCAGCGTAGCGGCGGGACCCCTCCACTTT. This gives the protein CASSVAAGPLHF.

The chain is built from TRBV5-5 and TRBJ2-3; 9 bases match TRBD1. The CDR3 runs to 14 residues. Germline V lookup: CDR1 SGHKS, CDR2 YYEKEE (reference sequence). Trimming at V came to 4 bases and at J to 1 base, leaving 1 base not matched to a gene. The CDR3 sequence: CASSGDRGTDTQYF. The CDR3 DNA reads TGTGCCAGCAGCGGGGACAGGGGCACAGATACGCAGTATTTT.

V and J are TRBV28 and TRBJ2-1, with a tentative D call TRBD2 (5 bases). Looked up from germline, CDR1 is MDHEN and CDR2 is SYDVKM. The V end lost 5 bases, the J end lost 5 bases, and 10 bases lay between the germline ends. This CDR3 region has 13 residues. The CDR3 DNA reads TGTGCCAGCAGTGAGAAGCGGAACAATGAGCAGTTCTTC. This encodes CASSEKRNNEQFF. Using reference TRBV28 and TRBJ2-1 for the parts outside the CDR3, the full variable domain is DVKVTQSSRYLVKRTGEKVFLECVQDMDHENMFWYRQDPGLGLRLIYFSYDVKMKEKGDIPEGYSVSREKKERFSLILESASTNQTSMYLCASSEKRNNEQFFGPGTRLTVL.

Remarks on this clone: Other nucleotide sequences in the sample specify the same CDR3. The J gene is TRBJ2-3, the V gene TRBV5-4; 7 bases are a match to TRBD1. V was clipped by 0 bases and J by 3 bases; unmatched bases: 4. This CDR3 contains 15 residues. CDR1 is SGHNT, CDR2 YYREEE, per germline (reference sequence). Written as DNA, the CDR3 is TGTGCCAGCAGCTTGGGACAGGGAATTACAGATACGCAGTATTTT. It specifies CASSLGQGITDTQYF. Using reference TRBV5-4 and TRBJ2-3 for the parts outside the CDR3, the full variable domain is ETGVTQSPTHLIKTRGQQVTLRCSSQSGHNTVSWYQQALGQGPQFIFQYYREEENGRGNFPPRFSGLQFPNYSSELNVNALELDDSALYLCASSLGQGITDTQYFGPGTRLTVL.

The CDR3 DNA is TGTGCCAGCTCACCTTACACGGGGGAGACTAACACTGAAGCTTTCTTT. This codes for CASSPYTGETNTEAFF. The rearrangement links TRBV18 to TRBJ1-1; D is possibly TRBD1 (5 bases). The V gene lost 3 bases and the J gene lost 2 bases, with 16 bases spanning the gap. The germline CDR1 and CDR2 sequences are KGHSH and LQKENI. The CDR3 has 16 residues.

This clone was detected once. The gene calls are TRBV7-3 and TRBJ2-5; D is perhaps TRBD2 (5 bases). Germline V gene data show CDR1 as SGHTA and CDR2 as FQGTGA. V gave up 2 bases and J gave up 4 bases, with 17 bases separating them. This CDR3 contains 16 residues. CDR3 bases: TGTGCCAGCAGCTTAGCTGGACCGTCTAGCTCAGAGACCCAGTACTTC. Protein sequence: CASSLAGPSSSETQYF.

The CDR3 sequence: CASSQIQGAGNYGYTF. The CDR3 DNA is TGTGCCAGCAGCCAAATACAGGGGGCGGGTAACTATGGCTACACCTTC. The rearrangement joins TRBV4-2 to TRBJ1-2; 9 nucleotides align to TRBD1. There are 16 residues in the CDR3. Germline V gene data show CDR1 as LGHNA and CDR2 as YNFKEQ. Trimming took 2 bases from V and 1 from J; bases not matched to a gene: 5.